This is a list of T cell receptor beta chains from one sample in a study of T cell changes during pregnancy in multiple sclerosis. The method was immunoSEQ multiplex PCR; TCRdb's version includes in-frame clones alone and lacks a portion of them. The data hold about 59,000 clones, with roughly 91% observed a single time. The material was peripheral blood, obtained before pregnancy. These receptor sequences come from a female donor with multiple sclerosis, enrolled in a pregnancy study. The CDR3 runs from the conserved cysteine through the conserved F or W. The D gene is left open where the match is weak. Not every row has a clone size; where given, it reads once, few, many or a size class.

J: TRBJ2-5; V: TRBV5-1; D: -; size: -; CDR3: CASSSPGQETQYF; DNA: TGCGCCAGCAGTAGTCCGGGTCAAGAGACCCAGTACTTC
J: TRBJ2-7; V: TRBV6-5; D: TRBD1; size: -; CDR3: CATRQGFHEQYF; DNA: TGTGCCACAAGACAGGGTTTCCACGAGCAGTACTTC
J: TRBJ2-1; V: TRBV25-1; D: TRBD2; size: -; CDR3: CASRRTSSNEQFF; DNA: TGTGCCAGCAGGAGGACTAGCAGCAATGAGCAGTTCTTC
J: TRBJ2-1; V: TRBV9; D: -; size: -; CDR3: CASSVDPRGADNEQFF; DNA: TGTGCCAGCAGCGTAGATCCCCGGGGGGCGGACAATGAGCAGTTCTTC
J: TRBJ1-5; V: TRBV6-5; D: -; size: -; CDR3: CASRPLGGGQPQHF; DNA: TGTGCCAGCAGGCCCCTTGGTGGCGGTCAGCCCCAGCATTTT
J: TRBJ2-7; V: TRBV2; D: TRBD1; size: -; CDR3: CASSRTGSYEQYF; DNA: TGTGCCAGCAGTAGGACAGGCTCCTACGAGCAGTACTTC
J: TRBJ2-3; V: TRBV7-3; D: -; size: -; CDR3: CASSATRDFGTDTQYF; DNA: TGTGCCAGCAGCGCGACCCGGGACTTCGGCACAGATACGCAGTATTTT
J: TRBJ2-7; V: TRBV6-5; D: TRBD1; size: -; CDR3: CASSYWTGGSYEQYF; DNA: TGTGCCAGCAGTTACTGGACAGGGGGCTCCTACGAGCAGTACTTC
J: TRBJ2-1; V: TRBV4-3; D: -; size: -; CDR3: CASSPKGGYNEQFF; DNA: TGCGCCAGCAGTCCTAAGGGGGGGTACAATGAGCAGTTCTTC
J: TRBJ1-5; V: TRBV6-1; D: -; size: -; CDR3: CASSEGVGRGSQPQHF; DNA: TGTGCCAGCAGTGAAGGTGTAGGGCGGGGCAGTCAGCCCCAGCATTTT
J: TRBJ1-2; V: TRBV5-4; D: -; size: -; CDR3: CASSPSVNYGYTF; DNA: TGTGCCAGCAGCCCTAGTGTCAACTATGGCTACACCTTC
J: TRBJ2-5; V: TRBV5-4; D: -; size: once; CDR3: CASSLSRGAGETQYF; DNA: TGTGCCAGCAGCTTGTCCAGGGGGGCTGGGGAGACCCAGTACTTC
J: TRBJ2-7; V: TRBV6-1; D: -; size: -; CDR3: CASSEDVEAF; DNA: TGTGCCAGCAGTGAAGATGTGGAGGCTTTC
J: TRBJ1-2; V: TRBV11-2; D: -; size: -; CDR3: CASSLDRGNLDYGYTF; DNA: TGTGCCAGCAGCTTAGATCGGGGGAATCTCGACTATGGCTACACCTTC
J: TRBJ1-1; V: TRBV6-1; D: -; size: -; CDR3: CASSEQGLNTEAFF; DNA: TGTGCCAGCAGTGAACAGGGTCTGAACACTGAAGCTTTCTTT
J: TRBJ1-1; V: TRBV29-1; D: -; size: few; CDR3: CSVLETEAFF; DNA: TGCAGCGTCTTAGAAACTGAAGCTTTCTTT
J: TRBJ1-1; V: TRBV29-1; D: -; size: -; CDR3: CSVEGGNTEAFF; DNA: TGCAGCGTTGAGGGGGGTAACACTGAAGCTTTCTTT
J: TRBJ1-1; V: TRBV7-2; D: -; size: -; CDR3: CASSQVAQHWAFF; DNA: TGTGCCAGCAGCCAGGTCGCCCAACACTGGGCTTTCTTT